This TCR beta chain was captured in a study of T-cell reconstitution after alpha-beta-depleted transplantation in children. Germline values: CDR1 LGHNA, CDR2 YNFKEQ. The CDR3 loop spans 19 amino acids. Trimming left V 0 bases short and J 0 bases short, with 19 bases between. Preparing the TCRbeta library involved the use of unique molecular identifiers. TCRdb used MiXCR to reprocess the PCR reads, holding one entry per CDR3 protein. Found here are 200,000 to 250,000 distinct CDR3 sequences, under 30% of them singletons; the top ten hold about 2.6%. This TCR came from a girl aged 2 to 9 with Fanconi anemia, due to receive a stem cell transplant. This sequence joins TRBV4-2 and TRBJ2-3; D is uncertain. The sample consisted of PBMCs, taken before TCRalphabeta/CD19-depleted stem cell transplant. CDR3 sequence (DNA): TGTGCCAGCAGCCAAGAGTGGGCGGACGGATACTCTAGCACAGATACGCAGTATTTT. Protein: CASSQEWADGYSSTDTQYF.